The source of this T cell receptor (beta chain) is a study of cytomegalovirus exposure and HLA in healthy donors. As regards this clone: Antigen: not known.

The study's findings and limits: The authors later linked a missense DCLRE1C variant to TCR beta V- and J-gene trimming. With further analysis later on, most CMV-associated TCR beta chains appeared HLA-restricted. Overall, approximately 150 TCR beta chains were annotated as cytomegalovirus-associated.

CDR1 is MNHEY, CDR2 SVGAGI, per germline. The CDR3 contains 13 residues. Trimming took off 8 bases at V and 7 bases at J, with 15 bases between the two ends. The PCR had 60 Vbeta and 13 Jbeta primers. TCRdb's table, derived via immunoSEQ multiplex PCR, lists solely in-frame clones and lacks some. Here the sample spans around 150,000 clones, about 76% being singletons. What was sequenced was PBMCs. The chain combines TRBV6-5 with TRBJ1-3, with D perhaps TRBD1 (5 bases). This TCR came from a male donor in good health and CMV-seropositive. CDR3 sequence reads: CASQTGPGNTIYF. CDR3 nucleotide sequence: TGTGCCAGCCAAACAGGCCCCGGGAACACCATATATTTT.